These 9 T cell receptor beta chains share one sample of origin, sequenced in a study of technical replicates of blood from a handful of donors. TCRdb keeps only in-frame clones here, not all; method: immunoSEQ multiplex PCR. The sample shows tens of thousands of clones, 94% of them seen only once. The sample consisted of T cells isolated from PBMCs. Source of these receptors: a human donor in good health.

The chain is built from TRBV13 and TRBJ2-7; D perhaps matches TRBD2 (6 bases). Germline V CDR1 and CDR2: PRHDT, FYEKMQ (reference sequence). This CDR3 contains 13 residues. V was shortened by 8 bases and J by 6 bases, with 17 bases between the two germline ends. CDR3 sequence reads: CASGTWGVSEQYF. CDR3 nucleotide sequence: TGTGCCAGCGGCACATGGGGGGTTTCCGAGCAGTACTTC.

This sequence joins TRBV10-2 and TRBJ1-2; TRBD1 matches 7 bases. Germline values: CDR1 WSHSY, CDR2 SAAADI. The CDR3 runs to 13 residues. V was clipped by 0 bases and J by 5 bases; unmatched bases: 0. CDR3: CASSESTGYGYTF. DNA for the CDR3: TGCGCCAGCAGTGAGTCGACAGGGTATGGCTACACCTTC.

The chain recombines TRBV29-1 with TRBJ1-1; 7 bases match TRBD1. CDR3 length equals 15 residues. V shed 2 bases and J 0 bases; nucleotides not matched to a gene: 6. Germline CDR1 SQVTM, CDR2 ANQGSEA. The CDR3 sequence is CSVELTGTLNTEAFF. The CDR3 coding sequence is TGCAGCGTTGAACTGACAGGGACTTTGAACACTGAAGCTTTCTTT.

This clone was detected a few times. The V call is TRBV30, the J call TRBJ1-1, with 7 positions matching TRBD1. The CDR3 is 14 residues long. Losses at the gene ends were 8 bases for V and 1 base for J; bases not matched to a gene: 10. Germline CDR1 reads GTSNPN; CDR2 reads SVGIG (reference sequence). The CDR3 loop reads CARKQQGRNTEAFF. The DNA for the CDR3 is TGTGCCCGTAAACAACAGGGGAGGAACACTGAAGCTTTCTTT. Variable domain in full (rest from reference TRBV30 and TRBJ1-1): SQTIHQWPATLVQPVGSPLSLECTVEGTSNPNLYWYRQAAGRGLQLLFYSVGIGQISSEVPQNLSASRPQDRQFILSSKKLLLSDSGFYLCARKQQGRNTEAFFGQGTRLTVV.

The V and J genes are TRBV25-1 and TRBJ2-1; possible D gene TRBD1, 7 bases. CDR3 length: 15 residues. Germline-derived CDR1 and CDR2 are MGHDK and SYGVNS. V was shortened by 6 bases and J by 3 bases, with 15 bases between the two germline ends. The CDR3 loop is CASSPEGAIYNEQFF. CDR3 sequence (DNA): TGTGCCAGCAGCCCGGAGGGGGCGATCTACAATGAGCAGTTCTTC. Filled out from reference TRBV25-1 and TRBJ2-1, the complete variable domain reads EADIYQTPRYLVIGTGKKITLECSQTMGHDKMYWYQQDPGMELHLIHYSYGVNSTEKGDLSSESTVSRIRTEHFPLTLESARPSHTSQYLCASSPEGAIYNEQFFGPGTRLTVL.

This chain connects TRBV2 to TRBJ1-1; D may be TRBD1 (6 bases). Per the germline V gene, CDR1 is SNHLY and CDR2 is FYNNEI. The CDR3 runs to 13 residues. The V gene lost 7 bases and the J gene lost 2 bases, with 11 bases spanning the gap. CDR3 in amino acids: CASKIQGNTEAFF. CDR3 DNA: TGTGCCAGCAAGATACAGGGTAACACTGAAGCTTTCTTT.

The chain combines TRBV5-1 with TRBJ2-1, with D unclear. The CDR3 runs 14 residues. Germline CDR1 reads SGHRS; CDR2 reads YFSETQ. V was cut by 4 bases and J by 7 bases, with 15 bases left in between. The CDR3 spells CASSLLQNGNEQFF. As DNA, the CDR3 is TGCGCCAGCAGCCTACTACAAAACGGGAATGAGCAGTTCTTC.

CDR3 amino acids: CASSQDRVREGYGYTF. The CDR3 DNA sequence: TGCGCCAGCAGCCAAGATCGGGTCAGGGAGGGCTATGGCTACACCTTC. This chain joins TRBV4-1 and TRBJ1-2, with D possibly TRBD1 on 5 matching bases. Germline V lookup: CDR1 MGHRA, CDR2 YSYEKL. The V end was cut by 0 bases, the J end by 4 bases, with 15 bases between. This CDR3 comprises 16 residues.

CDR3 sequence: CASSLVPPWREAGELFF. CDR3 nucleotides: TGTGCCAGCAGCTTAGTCCCCCCGTGGCGGGAGGCCGGGGAGCTGTTTTTT. The chain uses TRBV7-2 and TRBJ2-2, with 8 bases matching TRBD2. This CDR3 comprises 17 residues. J lost 6 bases, V lost 1 base, and 10 bases had no gene match. Germline V lookup: CDR1 SGHTA, CDR2 FQGNSA.